This T cell receptor (beta chain) is from a study of T cells after yellow fever vaccination. Researchers made TCR cDNA using 5'RACE template switching, and this step added a universal primer site and UMIs. TCRdb independently ran MiXCR on the 5' RACE reads; one entry per CDR3 protein. The top ten clones hold 0.4% to 0.55% of a sample with 200,000 to 300,000 distinct CDR3 sequences, approximately 13% of them seen once. Germline assignment: CDR1 SGHVS and CDR2 FNYEAQ. Germline trimming cut 4 bases from V and 3 bases from J; bases unmatched to any gene: 5. The CDR3 runs 14 residues. The study, taken as a whole, reports: Post-booster samples contained most primary-vaccination clones (roughly 96% CD4, about 87% CD8).

On this clonotype itself: Its antigen is unidentified.

The chain recombines TRBV7-6 with TRBJ2-7; TRBD2 aligns across 8 bases. The input for sequencing was CD4+ T cells sorted from PBMCs, taken 45 days after the yellow fever booster vaccination. This TCR was sampled from a man under 40 who received the YFV17D yellow fever vaccine. The CDR3 is CASSSGGGGYEQYF. As DNA, the CDR3 is TGTGCCAGCAGCTCCGGGGGGGGCGGCTACGAGCAGTACTTC. Complete variable domain (other parts from reference TRBV7-6 and TRBJ2-7): GAGVSQSPRYKVTKRGQDVALRCDPISGHVSLYWYRQALGQGPEFLTYFNYEAQQDKSGLPNDRFSAERPEGSISTLTIQRTEQRDSAMYRCASSSGGGGYEQYFGPGTRLTVT.